The clone carrying this T cell receptor (beta chain) showed up just a few times. The antigen is not known. This sample is drawn from a study of T-cell memory formation after mild COVID-19. In the study overall: The two donors had largely donor-specific TCR clusters. Study-wide results and limits: Contracting CD8+ clones were enriched in EMRA, CD4+ mainly in CM and EM. Pre-infection memory harbored some responding clones, suggesting cross-reactive memory joined.

cDNA libraries for TCR alpha and TCR beta, carrying sample barcodes and UMIs, came from 5'RACE with constant-segment primers. TCRdb ran MiXCR on the 5' RACE reads and lists one entry per CDR3 protein. Counted here are about 310,000 distinct CDR3 sequences, roughly a fifth occurring once; the ten biggest clones make up under 25%. Trimming took 4 bases from V and 1 from J, leaving 11 bases between them. The germline CDR1 and CDR2 sequences are MDHEN and SYDVKM. The CDR3 is 15 amino acids. The chain joins TRBV28 to TRBJ1-5; D uncertain. Sequencing was carried out using PBMCs or a T cell subset sorted from them (not recorded which). The sequence derives from a man aged 18-30 years who had mild COVID-19 (a few samples of this study predate the infection). Cell type and time point are not known. CDR3: CASSSHTVSNQPQHF. The DNA for the CDR3 is TGTGCCAGCAGTTCCCACACCGTCAGCAATCAGCCCCAGCATTTT.